This T cell receptor beta chain was identified in a study of blood T cell repertoires in COVID-19. Study details: The study drew acute and convalescent COVID-19 samples from the United States, Italy and Spain. The analysed material was cDNA or gDNA that came from T cells, B-cell-depleted T cells, or PBMCs.

Authors' data handling: Quantification of nucleated cells was approximated via reference gene primer amplification. Libraries were prepared by immunoSEQ multiplex PCR; TCRdb keeps only in-frame clonotypes and omits some of them. The V and J calls and clone size are taken from that table; D and trimming were inferred from the DNA. The top ten hold around 3.4% of the sample, which has 150,000 to 180,000 clones, over 60% seen once. CDR1 is SGHAT and CDR2 is FQNNGV in the germline V gene. The CDR3 runs 19 residues. The V and J ends lost 6 bases and 0 bases, in that order; junction bases with no gene match: 10.

The sample comprised peripheral blood. V and J are TRBV11-2 and TRBJ2-1; 14 nucleotides agree with TRBD2. The source of this sequence is a woman older than 75 with acute or convalescent COVID-19. For the CDR3, the DNA is TGTGCCAGCAGACGACCGGGACTAGCGGGAGTTGACTCCTACAATGAGCAGTTCTTC. Protein sequence: CASRRPGLAGVDSYNEQFF.